The clone carrying this TCR beta chain is medium-sized in the sample. Its antigen is still unknown. It was with 60 Vbeta and 13 Jbeta primers that the PCR ran. TCRdb keeps only in-frame clones here, not all; method: immunoSEQ multiplex PCR. There are 130,000 to 150,000 clones in the sample; 60% to 80% occur only once, and more than 4.5% lies in the top ten. The sample belongs to a study of cytomegalovirus exposure and HLA in healthy donors. Study-wide findings and caveats: 164 TCR beta chains were listed as cytomegalovirus-associated. Later, an analysis found that common viral pathogens appeared to be linked with several of the most significant clusters.

The CDR3 has 16 amino acids. Germline-derived CDR1 and CDR2 are LNHDA and SQIVND (reference sequence). J was trimmed by 4 bases and V by 1 base; bases with no gene match: 7. The specimen was PBMCs. This receptor was taken from a woman aged 45-60 years in good health and CMV-seronegative. The J gene is TRBJ2-1, the V gene TRBV19, with 7 bases matching TRBD2. CDR3 sequence: CASSIGQRGRYNEQFF. Written as DNA, the CDR3 is TGTGCCAGTAGTATAGGCCAGCGGGGCCGTTACAATGAGCAGTTCTTC.